These 2 T cell receptor beta chains were all obtained from the same sample, sequenced in a study of shared clonotypes between healthy human individuals. Sequencing used immunoSEQ multiplex PCR; TCRdb keeps in-frame clones, though not all of them. The data contain 900,000 to 1,200,000 clones, approximately 80% of them seen just once; the ten biggest clones take up 0.55% to 0.7%. The sequenced material came from memory CD4+ T cells from PBMCs. Stated subset: CD45RA-negative fraction. The receptors were sampled from a man between 18 and 35 years old in good health. Some clones in this sample may be carry-over from other donors' samples.

The J gene is TRBJ1-2, the V gene TRBV6-1; D gene unclear. Germline CDR1 reads MNHNS; CDR2 reads SASEGT. Trimming left V 2 bases short and J 7 bases short, with 17 bases between. This CDR3 contains 15 residues. Here the CDR3 reads CASSELREAPSGYTF. CDR3 coding DNA: TGTGCCAGCAGTGAACTAAGGGAGGCCCCAAGTGGCTACACCTTC.

The chain links TRBV9 to TRBJ2-5, with 13 positions matching TRBD2. The V segment lost 3 bases and the J segment 5 bases; nucleotides outside the gene matches: 7. Looked up from germline, CDR1 is SGDLS and CDR2 is YYNGEE. This CDR3 spans 16 amino acids. The CDR3 sequence: CASSAGLAGVVETQYF. The CDR3 DNA reads as TGTGCCAGCAGCGCAGGACTAGCGGGAGTGGTGGAGACCCAGTACTTC. The full variable domain, its missing parts supplied by reference TRBV9 and TRBJ2-5, is DSGVTQTPKHLITATGQRVTLRCSPRSGDLSVYWYQQSLDQGLQFLIQYYNGEERAKGNILERFSAQQFPDLHSELNLSSLELGDSALYFCASSAGLAGVVETQYFGPGTRLLVL.